This TCR beta chain was sequenced for a study of regulatory T cells in long-lasting Graves disease. Study conclusions and caveats: Public clonotype sharing was higher in persistent than newly diagnosed patients.

CDR3 length: 15 residues. Per germline, CDR1 WNHNN and CDR2 SYGVQD (reference sequence). The V gene lost 5 bases and the J gene lost 1 base, with 13 bases spanning the gap. The time point here: newly diagnosed GD, antithyroid drugs for less than 3 months. Extracted RNA from PBMCs served as the source of the TCR library. The authors drew patients from an endocrinology department in Xi'an, China. CDR3-region Arm-PCR and iRepertoire HTBI primers produced the TCR beta libraries. TCRdb re-called the multiplex PCR reads through MiXCR, storing one row per CDR3 protein. The sample comprises 540,000 or so distinct CDR3 sequences, 13% of which are singletons, and under 10% rests with the top ten. Comment on this clonotype: What it binds is unknown.

The same data also contributed to another study, on T cells in Graves' hyperthyroidism and ophthalmopathy.

The source of this sequence is a man aged 30-40 years with Graves disease. The chain employs TRBV10-1 and TRBJ2-3; D is unclear. This sample comprised peripheral blood mononuclear cells (PBMCs), obtained at new diagnosis, from a patient treated with antithyroid drugs. DNA of the CDR3: TGCGCCAGCAGTCCCAGAGCCGCGGGCACAGATACGCAGTATTTT. Amino acids: CASSPRAAGTDTQYF.